The T cell receptor (beta chain) under discussion was sequenced for a study of blood T cell repertoires in COVID-19. Study summary: COVID-19 samples collected from the United States, Italy and Spain covered acute and convalescent phases. T cells, B-cell-depleted T cells, or PBMCs provided the cDNA or gDNA that served as material.

Per the authors' pipeline: Amplified reference gene primers provided the basis for estimating nucleated cell counts. Data came from immunoSEQ multiplex PCR; TCRdb stores just in-frame clones and leaves some out. V and J calls and clone size are as listed in that table; D and trimming were resolved from the DNA. Counted here are about 210,000 clones, around 81% occurring once; the ten biggest clones make up about 8.9%. Living in under 30 US areas, the participants were between 18 and 89 years of age. After removal of 5 bases from V and 1 base from J, the junction contained 10 bases not matched to a gene. The CDR3 spans 16 residues. CDR1 is LNHDA and CDR2 is SQIVND in the germline V gene (reference sequence).

The material sequenced was PBMCs or T cells enriched from blood (not recorded which). This receptor was obtained from a woman aged 45-65 years with acute COVID-19. The chain couples TRBV19 to TRBJ1-1; 7 bases match TRBD1. CDR3 DNA sequence: TGTGCCAGTAGTCCGCCCCTGGGACAGCCGAACACTGAAGCTTTCTTT. It codes for CASSPPLGQPNTEAFF.